A selection of T cell receptor beta chains follows, all from one sample in a study of lymphopenia after photon versus proton radiotherapy. Clones were sequenced by immunoSEQ multiplex PCR, and TCRdb holds only the in-frame ones, with some missing. The sample has 150,000 to 200,000 clones, about 88% seen once; the top ten hold 4% to 5%. The material sequenced was peripheral blood, taken from a patient treated with photon-based radiotherapy. These receptors originate from a man aged 50-60 years with gastric cancer. CDR3s include the opening cysteine and the closing phenylalanine or tryptophan. The D gene is left open where the match is weak. The listing skips clone size in some rows; elsewhere it reads once, few, many or a size class.

j_call clone_size d_call v_call cdr3_nt cdr3_aa
TRBJ2-1 - TRBD2 TRBV7-3 TGTGCCAGCAGCTTAGGCCTAGCGGGGGCCTACAATGAGCAGTTCTTC CASSLGLAGAYNEQFF
TRBJ2-3 - - TRBV28 TGTGCCAGCAGTTTAGGGGGCAGTTCCGAGTATTCCTCAGATACGCAGTATTTT CASSLGGSSEYSSDTQYF
TRBJ2-7 - TRBD1 TRBV28 TGTGCCAGCAGAGAGGGACAGGGGATCTACGAGCAGTACTTC CASREGQGIYEQYF
TRBJ1-1 few - TRBV7-2 TGTGCCAGCAGCTTAGCACCCCCGTTCGGGAACGGGGGCGACACTGAAGCTTTCTTT CASSLAPPFGNGGDTEAFF
TRBJ1-4 - TRBD1 TRBV5-5 TGTGCCAGCAGCCTAGGACAGGGGAATGAAAAACTGTTTTTT CASSLGQGNEKLFF
TRBJ2-5 - - TRBV9 TGTGCCAGCAGCGTAGCGCCTAGCATCGAGACCCAGTACTTC CASSVAPSIETQYF
TRBJ2-7 - - TRBV7-9 TGTGCCAGCAGCTTGCCCCCCGGGACGGTCTCCTACGAGCAGTACTTC CASSLPPGTVSYEQYF
TRBJ1-5 - - TRBV18 TGTGCCAGCTCACCGTTGACAGGACGCAATCAGCCCCAGCATTTT CASSPLTGRNQPQHF
TRBJ1-1 few TRBD1 TRBV19 TGTGCCAGTAGTCAACAGGGGTACACTGAAGCTTTCTTT CASSQQGYTEAFF
TRBJ2-5 - - TRBV6-5 TGTGCCAGCAGTTACCCGGGACCACGGGGGGAGACCCAGTACTTC CASSYPGPRGETQYF
TRBJ2-3 - TRBD2 TRBV28 TGTGCCAGCAGTTTACCCGGGACTAGCGTCGGAGATACGCAGTATTTT CASSLPGTSVGDTQYF
TRBJ2-3 - - TRBV7-2 TGTGCCAGCAGCTTAGGTATGGCCTTCACAGATACGCAGTATTTT CASSLGMAFTDTQYF
TRBJ2-5 - - TRBV7-9 TGTGCCAGCAGCCCCCAAGATTGGCAAGAGACCCAGTACTTC CASSPQDWQETQYF
TRBJ1-2 - - TRBV28 TGTGCCAGCAGACCACCGGCCGGGGTCAGGGTTAGGTCGGGCTACACCTTC CASRPPAGVRVRSGYTF
TRBJ2-3 - - TRBV18 TGTGCCAGCTCACCCCCGACTGATCCTTCAGATACGCAGTATTTT CASSPPTDPSDTQYF
TRBJ2-1 - TRBD2 TRBV5-1 TGCGCCAGCAGCTTGGGTTCTACTAGCGGGACGAGTGAGCAGTTCTTC CASSLGSTSGTSEQFF
TRBJ2-7 - TRBD1 TRBV6-1 TGTGCCAGCAGTTCCGGGACAGGGGGAGCCTACGAGCAGTACTTC CASSSGTGGAYEQYF
TRBJ1-1 few - TRBV29-1 TGCAGCGTTGACGGTGACACTGAAGCTTTCTTT CSVDGDTEAFF
TRBJ1-2 - TRBD1 TRBV6-1 TGTGCCAGCAGTGGTAGACAGGGGGCCGACTATGGCTACACCTTC CASSGRQGADYGYTF
TRBJ2-3 - - TRBV9 TGTGCCAGCAGCGTAGGACTTCACACAGATACGCAGTATTTT CASSVGLHTDTQYF
TRBJ1-4 - TRBD1 TRBV10-3 TGTGCCATAACGGACAGGGGTGAAAAACTGTTTTTT CAITDRGEKLFF
TRBJ2-2 - TRBD2 TRBV7-2 TGTGCCAGCAGCTTAGGGGGACTAGCTTCCTGGGAGCTGTTTTTT CASSLGGLASWELFF
TRBJ2-2 - - TRBV2 TGTGCCAGCAGTAGGACGGCGAACACCGGGGAGCTGTTTTTT CASSRTANTGELFF
TRBJ2-2 - - TRBV19 TGTGCCTGTAGTACGAACAAGAACACCGGGGAGCTGTTTTTT CACSTNKNTGELFF
TRBJ2-5 - - TRBV5-1 TGCGCCAGCAGCCAGGGATTAGAAGAGACCCAGTACTTC CASSQGLEETQYF
TRBJ2-1 - TRBD1 TRBV6-1 TGTGCCAGCAGTGAACGGACAGGGTTCACCTACAATGAGCAGTTCTTC CASSERTGFTYNEQFF
TRBJ2-5 - TRBD1 TRBV7-3 TGTGCCAGCAGCTTAACGGGGTTGGGACAGGGCGAGACCCAGTACTTC CASSLTGLGQGETQYF
TRBJ1-2 - - TRBV10-3 TGTGCCATCAGTGGGGGGCAGCAGCTTTATGGCTACACCTTC CAISGGQQLYGYTF
TRBJ1-3 - - TRBV5-6 TGTGCCAGCAGCTTGGGGGGGAACACCATATATTTT CASSLGGNTIYF
TRBJ2-6 once - TRBV6-1 TGTGCCAGCAGTCCTCGGGGGCCTGGGGCCAACGTCCTGACTTTC CASSPRGPGANVLTF
TRBJ2-7 once TRBD1 TRBV5-6 TGTGCCAGCAGCTTAGACAGGGAACCCTACGAGCAGTACTTC CASSLDREPYEQYF
TRBJ1-1 - - TRBV5-1 TGCGCCAGCAGCTTGGAGGTGAACACTGAAGCTTTCTTT CASSLEVNTEAFF
TRBJ1-5 few TRBD1 TRBV18 TGTGCCAGCTCACAGGGACCGGGACAGGGGAGGGAGCCCCAGCATTTT CASSQGPGQGREPQHF
TRBJ2-7 few - TRBV28 TGTGCCAGCAGTTTCCACCATGCTGGACAGAACTCCTACGAGCAGTACTTC CASSFHHAGQNSYEQYF
TRBJ2-1 once TRBD2 TRBV11-2 TGTGCCAGCAGCTTAGATCTTACTAGCGGGAACAATGAGCAGTTCTTC CASSLDLTSGNNEQFF
TRBJ2-7 - - TRBV11-2 TGTGCCAGCAGCCCCCAGGTCGGTAACTCCTACGAGCAGTACTTC CASSPQVGNSYEQYF
TRBJ1-5 - TRBD1 TRBV18 TGTGCCAGCTCACCAAATGAAGGGACAGGTAATCAGCCCCAGCATTTT CASSPNEGTGNQPQHF
TRBJ2-7 - TRBD1 TRBV6-5 TGTGCCAGCAGTTACAGGACAGGAGACTCCTACGAGCAGTACTTC CASSYRTGDSYEQYF
TRBJ2-7 once - TRBV5-6 TGTGCCAGCAGCTTGTTCTCCGAGCAGTACTTC CASSLFSEQYF
TRBJ2-1 few - TRBV19 TGTGCCAGTAGTATGGCCTTTCGAGTAGGGCAGTTCTTC CASSMAFRVGQFF
TRBJ2-5 - - TRBV18 TGTGCCAGCTCACCGGGTATTAGGGAAAGCCAAGAGACCCAGTACTTC CASSPGIRESQETQYF
TRBJ1-2 - - TRBV30 TGTGCCTGGAGTGTAGGCCAGACTAGGGATAACTATGGCTACACCTTC CAWSVGQTRDNYGYTF
TRBJ2-6 few - TRBV29-1 TGCAGCGCCACGAAGGAATCCGGGGCCAACGTCCTGACTTTC CSATKESGANVLTF
TRBJ1-1 - - TRBV5-4 TGTGCCAGCAGCCCCTCCGAAAGGGCGAACACTGAAGCTTTCTTT CASSPSERANTEAFF
TRBJ2-4 - - TRBV7-3 TGTGCCAGCAGCTCGACAGTCGGAGACATTCAGTACTTC CASSSTVGDIQYF
TRBJ1-2 - TRBD1 TRBV5-4 TGTGCCAGCAGCAGCCGGGACAGGGGACAATATGGCTACACCTTC CASSSRDRGQYGYTF
TRBJ2-1 - - TRBV30 TGTGCCTGGAGTGGACAGTCCTACAATGAGCAGTTCTTC CAWSGQSYNEQFF
TRBJ1-2 - TRBD1 TRBV29-1 TGCAGCGTTGAAGAGGGAGGGGGCGGCTACACCTTC CSVEEGGGGYTF
TRBJ1-5 - TRBD1 TRBV7-2 TGTGCCAGCAGCTGGGGACAGGGGTATCAGCCCCAGCATTTT CASSWGQGYQPQHF
TRBJ1-5 - - TRBV2 TGTGCCAGCAGTGGACAGCTTGATCAGCCCCAGCATTTT CASSGQLDQPQHF
TRBJ1-2 - - TRBV10-3 TGTGCCATCAGTGAGGAGGGCTATGGCTACACCTTC CAISEEGYGYTF
TRBJ2-1 once TRBD1 TRBV5-6 TGTGCCAGCAGCCCCACAGGGGGCTTGAAGTTCTTC CASSPTGGLKFF
TRBJ2-1 - - TRBV29-1 TGCAGCGGAGGGGGGGATGAGCAGTTCTTC CSGGGDEQFF
TRBJ2-4 - TRBD1 TRBV5-1 TGCGCCAGCAGCGAAATAACAGGGGGGAACATTCAGTACTTC CASSEITGGNIQYF
TRBJ2-1 once TRBD2 TRBV5-4 TGTGCCAGCAGCCCAAGCGGGAGGGTCTCCTACAATGAGCAGTTCTTC CASSPSGRVSYNEQFF
TRBJ2-1 - TRBD1 TRBV5-6 TGTGCCAGCAGCTTGGTAACAGGGGGACCGCAGTTCTTC CASSLVTGGPQFF
TRBJ2-7 - - TRBV28 TGTGCCAGCAGCCCGCGACTAGTCTACGAGCAGTACTTC CASSPRLVYEQYF